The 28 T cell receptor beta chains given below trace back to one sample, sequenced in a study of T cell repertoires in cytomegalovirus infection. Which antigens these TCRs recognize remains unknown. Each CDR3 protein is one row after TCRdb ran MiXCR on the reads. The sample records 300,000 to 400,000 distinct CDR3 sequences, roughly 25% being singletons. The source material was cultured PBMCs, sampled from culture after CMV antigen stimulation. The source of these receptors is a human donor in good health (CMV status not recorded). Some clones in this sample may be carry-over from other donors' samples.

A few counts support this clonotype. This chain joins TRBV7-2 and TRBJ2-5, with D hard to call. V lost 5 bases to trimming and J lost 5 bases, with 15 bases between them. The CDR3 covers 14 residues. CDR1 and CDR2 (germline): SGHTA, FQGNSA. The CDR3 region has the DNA TGTGCCAGCAGCCCGCCCGACTCTGGCGAGACCCAGTACTTC. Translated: CASSPPDSGETQYF.

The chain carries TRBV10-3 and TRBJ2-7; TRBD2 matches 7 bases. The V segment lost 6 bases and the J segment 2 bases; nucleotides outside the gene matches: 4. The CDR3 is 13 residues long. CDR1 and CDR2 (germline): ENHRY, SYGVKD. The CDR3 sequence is CAISERGTYEQYV. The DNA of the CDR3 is TGTGCCATCAGCGAGCGGGGCACCTACGAGCAGTACGTC.

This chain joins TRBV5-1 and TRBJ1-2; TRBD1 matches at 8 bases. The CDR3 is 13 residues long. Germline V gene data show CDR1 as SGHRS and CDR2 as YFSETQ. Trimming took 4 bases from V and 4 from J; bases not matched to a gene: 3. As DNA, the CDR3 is TGCGCCAGCAGCCAGACAGGGGCCTATGGCTACACCTTC. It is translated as CASSQTGAYGYTF.

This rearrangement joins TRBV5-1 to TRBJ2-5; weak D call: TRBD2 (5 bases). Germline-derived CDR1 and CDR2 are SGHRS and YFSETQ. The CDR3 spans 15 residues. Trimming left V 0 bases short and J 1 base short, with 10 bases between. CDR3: CASSLGGLLQETQYF. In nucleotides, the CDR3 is TGCGCCAGCAGCTTGGGAGGGCTCCTCCAAGAGACCCAGTACTTC.

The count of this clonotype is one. CDR3 sequence reads: CSAPRSPLAGGPSYEQYF. CDR3 DNA: TGCAGTGCTCCTCGATCCCCGCTAGCGGGAGGGCCTTCCTACGAGCAGTACTTC. This chain uses TRBV20-1 with TRBJ2-7, with 12 bases matching TRBD2. The CDR3 loop spans 18 amino acids. With V trimmed by 5 bases and J by 1 base, 15 bases remained unmatched. Per germline, CDR1 DFQATT and CDR2 SNEGSKA (reference sequence).

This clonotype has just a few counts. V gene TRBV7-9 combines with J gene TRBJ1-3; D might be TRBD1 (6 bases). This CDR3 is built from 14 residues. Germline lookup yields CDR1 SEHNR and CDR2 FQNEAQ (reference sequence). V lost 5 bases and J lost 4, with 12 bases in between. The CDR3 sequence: CASSPEGHGNTIYF. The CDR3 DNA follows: TGTGCCAGCAGCCCAGAGGGACACGGAAACACCATATATTTT.

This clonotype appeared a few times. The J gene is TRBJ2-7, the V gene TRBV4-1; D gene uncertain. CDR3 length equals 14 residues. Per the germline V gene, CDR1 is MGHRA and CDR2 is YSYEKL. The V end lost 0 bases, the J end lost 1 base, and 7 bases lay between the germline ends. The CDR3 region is CASSQDRTSYEQYF. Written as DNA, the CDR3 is TGCGCCAGCAGCCAAGATAGAACTTCCTACGAGCAGTACTTC.

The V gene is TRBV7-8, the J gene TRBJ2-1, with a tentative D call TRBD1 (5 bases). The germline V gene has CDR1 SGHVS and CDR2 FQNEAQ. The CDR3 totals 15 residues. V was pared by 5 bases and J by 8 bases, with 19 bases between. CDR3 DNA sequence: TGTGCCAGCAGCCTCCGGCGAGTTATGGGGCATGAGCAGTTCTTC. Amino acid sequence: CASSLRRVMGHEQFF.

CDR3 DNA sequence: TGTGCCACCTTAAGGAACCTAGCGGGATACAATGAGCAGTTCTTC. This translates into CATLRNLAGYNEQFF. This chain joins TRBV5-4 and TRBJ2-1, with TRBD2 matching over 9 bases. Per germline, CDR1 SGHNT and CDR2 YYREEE (reference sequence). J lost 4 bases, V lost 9 bases, and 11 bases had no gene match. This CDR3 contains 15 residues.

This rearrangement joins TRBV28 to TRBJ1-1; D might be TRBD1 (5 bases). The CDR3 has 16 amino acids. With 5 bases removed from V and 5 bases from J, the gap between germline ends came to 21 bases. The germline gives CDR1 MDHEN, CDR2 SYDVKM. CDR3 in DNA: TGTGCCAGCAGTCCTCGAAAAGATAGGGGCGGGACTGAAGCTTTCTTT. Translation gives CASSPRKDRGGTEAFF.

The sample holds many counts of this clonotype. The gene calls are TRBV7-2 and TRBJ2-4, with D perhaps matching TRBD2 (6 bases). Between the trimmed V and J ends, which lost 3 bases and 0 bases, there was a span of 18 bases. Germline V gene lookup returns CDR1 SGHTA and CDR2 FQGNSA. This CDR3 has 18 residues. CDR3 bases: TGTGCCAGCAGCTTTGCGGGGCTGATGGGTTTAGCCAAAAACATTCAGTACTTC. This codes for CASSFAGLMGLAKNIQYF.

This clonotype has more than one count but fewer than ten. The CDR3 bases are TGTGCCAGCAGCGCGGACAGGGTTGGGACAGATACGCAGTATTTT. It yields the protein CASSADRVGTDTQYF. The chain combines TRBV11-2 with TRBJ2-3, with TRBD1 matching over 8 bases. Germline loops: CDR1 SGHAT, CDR2 FQNNGV. The CDR3 is 15 residues long. V lost 5 bases to trimming and J lost 3 bases; unmatched junction nucleotides: 7.

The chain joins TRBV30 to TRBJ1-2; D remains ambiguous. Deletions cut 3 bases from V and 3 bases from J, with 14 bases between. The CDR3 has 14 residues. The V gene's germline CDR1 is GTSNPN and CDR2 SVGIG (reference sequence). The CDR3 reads CAWSPTGLYYGYTF. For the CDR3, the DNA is TGTGCCTGGAGCCCAACGGGCCTATACTATGGCTACACCTTC.

The CDR3: CASRSPGGGYTF. CDR3 nucleotides: TGTGCCAGCAGGTCCCCCGGGGGAGGCTACACCTTC. This chain links TRBV28 with TRBJ1-2; a weak D match, TRBD1 (5 bases). Deletions cut 6 bases from V and 8 bases from J, with 13 bases between. Per the germline V gene, CDR1 is MDHEN and CDR2 is SYDVKM. The CDR3 totals 12 residues.

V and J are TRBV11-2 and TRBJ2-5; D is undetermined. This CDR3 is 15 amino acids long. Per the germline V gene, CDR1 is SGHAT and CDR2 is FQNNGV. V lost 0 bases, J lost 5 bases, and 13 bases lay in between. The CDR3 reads CASSLEGKGWETQYF. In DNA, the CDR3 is TGTGCCAGCAGCTTAGAGGGAAAGGGCTGGGAGACCCAGTACTTC.

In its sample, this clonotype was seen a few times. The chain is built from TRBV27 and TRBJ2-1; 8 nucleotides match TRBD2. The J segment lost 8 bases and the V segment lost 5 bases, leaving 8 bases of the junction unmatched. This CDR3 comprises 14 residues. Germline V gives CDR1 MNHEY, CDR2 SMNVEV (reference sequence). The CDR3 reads CASSLAGQSYEQFF. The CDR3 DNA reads TGTGCCAGCAGTCTAGCGGGCCAATCGTATGAGCAGTTCTTC.

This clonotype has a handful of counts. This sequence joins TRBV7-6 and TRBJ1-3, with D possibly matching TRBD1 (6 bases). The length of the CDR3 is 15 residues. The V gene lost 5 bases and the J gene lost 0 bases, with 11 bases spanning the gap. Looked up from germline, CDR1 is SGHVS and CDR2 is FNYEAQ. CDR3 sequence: CASSPDSPSGNTIYF. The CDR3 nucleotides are TGTGCCAGCAGCCCGGACAGCCCCTCTGGAAACACCATATATTTT.

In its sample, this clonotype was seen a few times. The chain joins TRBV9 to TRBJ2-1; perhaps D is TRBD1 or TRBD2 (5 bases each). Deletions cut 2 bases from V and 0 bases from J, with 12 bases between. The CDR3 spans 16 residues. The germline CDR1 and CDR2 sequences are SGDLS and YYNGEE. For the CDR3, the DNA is TGTGCCAGCAGCGTTGGGGGATCAAGCTCCTACAATGAGCAGTTCTTC. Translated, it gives CASSVGGSSSYNEQFF.

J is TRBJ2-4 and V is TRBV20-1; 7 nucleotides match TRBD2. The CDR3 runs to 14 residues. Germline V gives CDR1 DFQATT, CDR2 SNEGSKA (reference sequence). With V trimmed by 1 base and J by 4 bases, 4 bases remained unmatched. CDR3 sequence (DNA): TGCAGTGCTAGAGGTTGGGGGGGTAAAAACATTCAGTACTTC. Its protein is CSARGWGGKNIQYF.

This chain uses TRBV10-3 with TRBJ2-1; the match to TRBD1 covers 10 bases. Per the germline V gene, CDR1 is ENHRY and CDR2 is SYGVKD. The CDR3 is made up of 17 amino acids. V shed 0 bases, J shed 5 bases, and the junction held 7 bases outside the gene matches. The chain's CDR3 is CAISESYTGQGNNEQFF. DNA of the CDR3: TGTGCCATCAGTGAGTCATATACGGGACAGGGGAACAATGAGCAGTTCTTC.

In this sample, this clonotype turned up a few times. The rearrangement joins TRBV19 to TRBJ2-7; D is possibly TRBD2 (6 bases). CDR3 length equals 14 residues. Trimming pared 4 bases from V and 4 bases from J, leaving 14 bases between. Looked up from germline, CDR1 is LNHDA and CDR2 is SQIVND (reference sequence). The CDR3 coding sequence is TGTGCCAGTAGTAAGGACGGGAGATCTTACGAGCAGTACTTC. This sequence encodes CASSKDGRSYEQYF.

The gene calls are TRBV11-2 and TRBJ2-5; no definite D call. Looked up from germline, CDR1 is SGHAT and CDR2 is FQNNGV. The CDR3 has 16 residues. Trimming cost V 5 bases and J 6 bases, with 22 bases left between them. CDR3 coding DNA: TGTGCCAGCAGCCCCTTCCGCACACGCATCCAGAAGACCCAGTACTTC. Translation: CASSPFRTRIQKTQYF.

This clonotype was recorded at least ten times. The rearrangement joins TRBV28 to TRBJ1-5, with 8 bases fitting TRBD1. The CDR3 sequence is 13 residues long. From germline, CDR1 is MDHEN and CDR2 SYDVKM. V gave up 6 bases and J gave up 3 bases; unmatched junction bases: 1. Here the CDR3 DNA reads TGTGCCAGCAGGGACAGGGACAATCAGCCCCAGCATTTT. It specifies CASRDRDNQPQHF.

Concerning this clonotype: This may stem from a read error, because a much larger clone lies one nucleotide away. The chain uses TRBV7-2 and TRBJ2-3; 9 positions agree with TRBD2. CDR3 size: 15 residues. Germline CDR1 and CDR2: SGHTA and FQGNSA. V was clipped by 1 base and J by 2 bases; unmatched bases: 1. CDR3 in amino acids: CASSLGTSATDTQYF. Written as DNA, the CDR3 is TGTGCCAGCAGCTTAGGGACTAGCGCCACAGATACGCAGTATTTT.

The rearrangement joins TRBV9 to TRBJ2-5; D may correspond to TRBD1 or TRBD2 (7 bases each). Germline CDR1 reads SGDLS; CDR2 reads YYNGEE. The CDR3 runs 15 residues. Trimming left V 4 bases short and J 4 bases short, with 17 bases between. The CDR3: CASSPGGGPGETQYF. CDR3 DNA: TGTGCCAGCAGCCCAGGGGGGGGTCCCGGAGAGACCCAGTACTTC.

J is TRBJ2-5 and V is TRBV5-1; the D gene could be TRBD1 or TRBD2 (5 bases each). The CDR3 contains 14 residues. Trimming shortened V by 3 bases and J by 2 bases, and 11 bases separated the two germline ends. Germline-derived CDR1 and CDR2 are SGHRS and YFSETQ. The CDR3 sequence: CASSSPGRQETQYF. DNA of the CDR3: TGCGCCAGCAGCTCTCCGGGACGGCAAGAGACCCAGTACTTC.

The CDR3 DNA reads TGTGCCACCAGCAGAGATTTGCCTAGCGGGAGCAAAGAGACCCAGTACTTC. Translated, it gives CATSRDLPSGSKETQYF. This sequence joins TRBV15 and TRBJ2-5; 10 nucleotides align to TRBD2. Germline-derived CDR1 and CDR2 are LNHNV and YYDKDF (reference sequence). J lost 3 bases, V lost 0 bases, and 7 bases had no gene match. This CDR3 has 17 residues.

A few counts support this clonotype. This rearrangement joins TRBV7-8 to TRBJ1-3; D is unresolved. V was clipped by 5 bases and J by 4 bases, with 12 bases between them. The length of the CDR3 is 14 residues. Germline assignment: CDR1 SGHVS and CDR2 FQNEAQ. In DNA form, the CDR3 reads TGTGCCAGCAGCCCCACGGACCTGGGAAACACCATATATTTT. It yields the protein CASSPTDLGNTIYF.